The 3 T cell receptor beta chains in this list originate from one sample, sequenced in a study of control samples from healthy donors and cancer patients. Method: immunoSEQ multiplex PCR; TCRdb's copy keeps in-frame clones and lacks some. The sample shows roughly 120,000 clones, around 87% of them seen only once. The sequenced sample was PBMCs. Every receptor here comes from a woman in her fifties or sixties with colorectal cancer.

V is TRBV2 and J is TRBJ2-5; D possibly uses TRBD1 or TRBD2 (5 bases each). The CDR3 extends over 15 amino acids. Germline V gene data show CDR1 as SNHLY and CDR2 as FYNNEI. The V and J ends lost 4 bases and 0 bases respectively, with 12 bases between them. CDR3 in DNA: TGTGCCAGCAGTGGGGACCGGGGTCACCAAGAGACCCAGTACTTC. It translates to CASSGDRGHQETQYF.

This clone was detected once. The chain combines TRBV5-6 with TRBJ2-3; the D gene is possibly TRBD2 (6 bases). V was cut by 1 base and J by 9 bases, with 12 bases left in between. In germline, CDR1 is SGHDT, CDR2 YYEEEE. The CDR3 is 13 residues long. This chain's CDR3 is CASSLYTGETQYF. The CDR3 DNA reads TGTGCCAGCAGCTTGTATACGGGAGAGACGCAGTATTTT. Full variable domain (remainder filled in from reference TRBV5-6 and TRBJ2-3): DAGVTQSPTHLIKTRGQQVTLRCSPKSGHDTVSWYQQALGQGPQFIFQYYEEEERQRGNFPDRFSGHQFPNYSSELNVNALLLGDSALYLCASSLYTGETQYFGPGTRLTVL.

This chain links TRBV7-9 with TRBJ2-5; TRBD2 aligns across 8 bases. The trim removed 1 base at V and 4 bases at J, leaving 8 bases unmatched. In germline, CDR1 is SEHNR, CDR2 FQNEAQ (reference sequence). The CDR3 covers 16 residues. This chain's CDR3 is CASSLVRGGQRETQYF. CDR3 nucleotide sequence: TGTGCCAGCAGCTTAGTACGGGGGGGCCAACGAGAGACCCAGTACTTC.